Listed below are T cell receptor beta chains from one sample, sequenced in a study of T cells after yellow fever vaccination. Via MiXCR, TCRdb re-called the 5' RACE reads, giving one row per CDR3 protein. Of about 130,000 distinct CDR3 sequences in the sample, 6% to 8% were seen once. The source material was CD4+ T cells sorted from PBMCs, sampled about 10 days after the first yellow fever vaccination. The origin of the receptors is a man between 18 and 29 years old who received the YFV17D yellow fever vaccine. Each CDR3 is given with its conserved first and last residue. D genes are given only for firm matches. Size is omitted from some rows. Given values are once, few, many or a class for expanded clones.

TRBV2	TRBJ1-5	few	.	TGTGCCAGCAGTGGGGACATTCAACATCAGCCCCAGCATTTT	CASSGDIQHQPQHF
TRBV20-1	TRBJ2-3	many	TRBD1	TGCAGTGCTAAGGGGGCCAGCACAGATACGCAGTATTTT	CSAKGASTDTQYF
TRBV6-5	TRBJ2-3	many	.	TGTGCCAGCAGTTACGTACGGGGGCCGGTAGATACGCAGTATTTT	CASSYVRGPVDTQYF
TRBV5-1	TRBJ2-6	.	.	TGCGCCAGCAGCGGAGGGGCCCCCTCTGGGGCCAACGTCCTGACTTTC	CASSGGAPSGANVLTF
TRBV5-8	TRBJ2-3	.	TRBD1	TGTGCCAGCAGCTCGGACAGGATTAACGCGGATACGCAGTATTTT	CASSSDRINADTQYF
TRBV2	TRBJ1-1	many	.	TGTGCCAGCAGTTCCAGGCAGACGGTGAACACTGAAGCTTTCTTT	CASSSRQTVNTEAFF
TRBV5-1	TRBJ2-7	many	.	TGCGCCAGCAGAGTACAGGGTACGAACGAGCAGTACTTC	CASRVQGTNEQYF
TRBV25-1	TRBJ1-1	many	.	TGTGCCAGCAGTGCCCCGGGAGCCCCTGAAGCTTTCTTT	CASSAPGAPEAFF
TRBV2	TRBJ1-6	many	.	TGTGCCAGCAATCCACCTCCCTCCTATAATTCACCCCTCCACTTT	CASNPPPSYNSPLHF
TRBV24-1	TRBJ2-5	many	.	TGTGCCACCAGTGATCCTAGCGCAGAGACCCAGTACTTC	CATSDPSAETQYF
TRBV11-3	TRBJ1-1	.	.	TGTGCCAGCAGCTTAGCCCGACAGACTGAAGCTTTCTTT	CASSLARQTEAFF
TRBV10-3	TRBJ1-1	many	.	TGTGCCATCAGACCCGGACGGAACGATGGCACTGAAGCTTTCTTT	CAIRPGRNDGTEAFF
TRBV29-1	TRBJ1-1	many	.	TGCAGCGTTAACAGGGATTTGAACACTGAAGCTTTCTTT	CSVNRDLNTEAFF
TRBV5-1	TRBJ2-1	many	TRBD2	TGCGCCTGCAGACTAGCGGGCGACTACAATGAGCAGTTCTTC	CACRLAGDYNEQFF
TRBV20-1	TRBJ1-2	many	TRBD1	TGCAGTGCCGCAGCTGGACAGGGGGCGCGTGGCTACACCTTC	CSAAAGQGARGYTF
TRBV4-1	TRBJ1-6	few	.	TGCGCCAGCAGCCAAGCACCAGGGGCCTCACCCAAGAATTCACCCCTCCACTTT	CASSQAPGASPKNSPLHF
TRBV12-3/TRBV12-4	TRBJ1-5	many	.	TGTGCCAGCCAGAGGGGGAGTCAGCCCCAGCATTTT	CASQRGSQPQHF
TRBV7-9	TRBJ1-2	few	.	TGTGCCAGCAGCTTAGGCAGTCCTGGCTACACCTTC	CASSLGSPGYTF
TRBV7-2	TRBJ1-2	many	TRBD1	TGTGCCAGCAGCTCCCGACAGGGGGTAGGGTCTAACTATGGCTACACCTTC	CASSSRQGVGSNYGYTF
TRBV7-9	TRBJ1-5	few	TRBD1	TGTGCCAGCAGTCCCAACCGGGACAGGGGGAATCAGCCCCAGCATTTT	CASSPNRDRGNQPQHF
TRBV7-2	TRBJ2-3	few	.	TGTGCCAGCAGCTTACGGGGGAACACAGATACGCAGTATTTT	CASSLRGNTDTQYF
TRBV5-1	TRBJ1-4	.	.	TGCGCCAGCAGCCAAACGAACAAAAATGAAAAACTGTTTTTT	CASSQTNKNEKLFF
TRBV6-5	TRBJ2-1	many	.	TGTGCCAGCAGTTACTCGAGGGGGGGGCGAGCTGAGCAGTTCTTC	CASSYSRGGRAEQFF
TRBV5-1	TRBJ1-2	many	.	TGCGCCAGCAGCCGGGGGGGTGGTGGCTACACCTTC	CASSRGGGGYTF
TRBV2	TRBJ1-6	many	TRBD1	TGTGCCAGCGGCTTGGACAGGGGAGATTCACCCCTCCACTTT	CASGLDRGDSPLHF
TRBV28	TRBJ1-2	many	TRBD1	TGTGCCAGCAGTTTCCTTGATCGGACAGGGAGTACTAACTATGGCTACACCTTC	CASSFLDRTGSTNYGYTF
TRBV2	TRBJ2-3	many	TRBD2	TGTGCCAGCAGTCGAGAGAGGGTTAGCGGGGGCCCCACAGATACGCAGTATTTT	CASSRERVSGGPTDTQYF
TRBV7-3	TRBJ1-1	.	.	TGTGCCAGCAGCTTAACAACGAGCACTGAAGCTTTCTTT	CASSLTTSTEAFF
TRBV27	TRBJ1-2	many	.	TGTGCCAGCAGTCCAAGGGTGAGCTATGGCTACACCTTC	CASSPRVSYGYTF
TRBV5-1	TRBJ2-5	many	.	TGCGCCAGCAGCTTGGCCGGGACGGGACGAGAGACCCAGTACTTC	CASSLAGTGRETQYF
TRBV12-3/TRBV12-4	TRBJ2-3	many	TRBD1	TGTGCCAGCAGTAGCCCGGGACAGGGGTCCGGAGATACGCAGTATTTT	CASSSPGQGSGDTQYF
TRBV3-1	TRBJ2-1	many	TRBD2	TGTGCCAGCAGCCAACACGTAGCAGCGGGGGATAGTGAGCAGTTCTTC	CASSQHVAAGDSEQFF
TRBV11-1	TRBJ2-2	many	TRBD1	TGTGCCAGCAGCCCTGGACAGGGGGCTAGCACCGGGGAGCTGTTTTTT	CASSPGQGASTGELFF
TRBV7-2	TRBJ1-1	many	.	TGTGCCAGCAGCCTACCGGGTTTGAACACTGAAGCTTTCTTT	CASSLPGLNTEAFF
TRBV20-1	TRBJ2-1	.	TRBD2	TGCAGTGCCCCCTATCTGGGGGGAGGGAAAAATGAGCAGTTCTTC	CSAPYLGGGKNEQFF
TRBV7-2	TRBJ2-2	many	.	TGTGCCAGCAGCTTAGAGTCGCTCCCTAACACCGGGGAGCTGTTTTTT	CASSLESLPNTGELFF
TRBV7-8	TRBJ2-5	many	.	TGTGCCAGCAGCTTAGACCAGGGCCAAGAGACCCAGTACTTC	CASSLDQGQETQYF
TRBV12-3/TRBV12-4	TRBJ2-5	many	.	TGTGCCAGCAGTTCCTTGGTTTCTCAAGAGACCCAGTACTTC	CASSSLVSQETQYF
TRBV27	TRBJ1-4	few	.	TGTGCCAGCAGTTTACTAAGAAAAAAACTGTTTTTT	CASSLLRKKLFF
TRBV11-1	TRBJ1-1	many	.	TGTGCCAGCAAGATCCCGGGACAACACACTGAAGCTTTCTTT	CASKIPGQHTEAFF
TRBV19	TRBJ2-3	many	.	TGTGCCAGTAGCCCGCTCTGGGGGGGCGCCGGCACAGATACGCAGTATTTT	CASSPLWGGAGTDTQYF
TRBV3-1	TRBJ2-2	.	TRBD2	TGTGCCTGCAGCCAAGGCGATCTAGCGGGGGCATACACCGGGGAGCTGTTTTTT	CACSQGDLAGAYTGELFF
TRBV24-1	TRBJ2-5	.	TRBD1	TGTGCCACCAGTGACCGTCCAGGCATTCTCCGGGACAGAAAGAAAGAGACCCAGTACTTC	CATSDRPGILRDRKKETQYF
TRBV12-3/TRBV12-4	TRBJ1-5	many	TRBD1	TGTGCCAGCAGTGGGGACAGGGGGAATCAGCCCCAGCATTTT	CASSGDRGNQPQHF
TRBV4-2	TRBJ1-4	many	TRBD1	TGTGCCAGCAGCCTGACAGGGGAGGATGAAAAACTGTTTTTT	CASSLTGEDEKLFF
TRBV24-1	TRBJ1-1	many	TRBD1	TGTGCCACCAGTGATTTACAGGGGGCGAGAACTGAAGCTTTCTTT	CATSDLQGARTEAFF
TRBV4-1	TRBJ1-2	many	.	TGCGCCAGCAGCCAACGGAGTCGTGGCGGTAGGGAGGACTACACCTTC	CASSQRSRGGREDYTF